The rows below give T cell receptor beta chains drawn from one sample of a study of beta chain features in type 1 diabetes. Assay: immunoSEQ multiplex PCR; the TCRdb copy retains only in-frame clones and omits some. The repertoire consists of about 150,000 clones, with 9% to 12% occurring once and the leading ten covering around 0.48%. Sequencing was carried out using central memory CD4+ T cells from blood. These receptors were obtained from a man under 40 with type 1 diabetes. CDR3s include the opening cysteine and the closing phenylalanine or tryptophan. D genes are given only for firm matches. Some rows mark clone size as missing; the rest say once, few, many or name a class of expanded clone.

few	TRBV2	TRBJ1-1	-	CASSANRATGTEAFF	TGTGCCAGCAGTGCCAACAGGGCCACGGGGACTGAAGCTTTCTTT
few	TRBV6-6	TRBJ2-7	TRBD1	CASSYSPPGQAYEQYF	TGTGCCAGCAGTTACTCGCCACCGGGACAGGCCTACGAGCAGTACTTC
-	TRBV13	TRBJ2-7	-	CASSPDRGEGYEQYF	TGTGCCAGCAGCCCGGATCGGGGTGAGGGCTACGAGCAGTACTTC
-	TRBV2	TRBJ2-2	TRBD2	CASKLAGGPGTGELFF	TGTGCCAGCAAGCTAGCGGGAGGGCCGGGCACCGGGGAGCTGTTTTTT
-	TRBV9	TRBJ2-3	TRBD2	CASSPQAGALQDTQYF	TGTGCCAGCAGCCCTCAGGCGGGAGCTTTACAAGATACGCAGTATTTT
-	TRBV5-1	TRBJ2-1	-	CASSFSPGSKREQFF	TGCGCCAGCAGCTTTTCCCCGGGGAGTAAACGTGAGCAGTTCTTC
few	TRBV2	TRBJ2-4	-	CASSDPGQGKNIQYF	TGTGCCAGCAGCGACCCAGGGCAGGGCAAAAACATTCAGTACTTC
-	TRBV7-2	TRBJ1-1	TRBD1	CASSSDRVKAFF	TGTGCCAGCAGCTCTGACAGGGTAAAGGCTTTCTTT
-	TRBV5-1	TRBJ1-2	-	CASSEFNYGYTF	TGCGCCAGCAGCGAGTTCAACTATGGCTACACCTTC
few	TRBV9	TRBJ2-7	TRBD2	CASSPGLANYEQYF	TGTGCCAGCAGCCCAGGACTAGCAAACTACGAGCAGTACTTC
-	TRBV9	TRBJ2-1	-	CASSVGAFPYNEQFF	TGTGCCAGCAGCGTAGGCGCGTTTCCCTACAATGAGCAGTTCTTC
-	TRBV7-2	TRBJ2-1	TRBD2	CASSLRASGLNEQFF	TGTGCCAGCAGCTTAAGGGCTAGCGGCCTCAATGAGCAGTTCTTC
-	TRBV29-1	TRBJ2-7	TRBD2	CSAAGLAGDEQYF	TGCAGCGCCGCGGGACTAGCAGGGGACGAGCAGTACTTC
many	TRBV29-1	TRBJ2-1	TRBD2	CSVGTSGNVEQFF	TGCAGCGTCGGGACTAGCGGGAATGTTGAGCAGTTCTTC
-	TRBV29-1	TRBJ1-4	-	CSVGQRPNEKLFF	TGCAGCGTTGGACAGCGACCTAATGAAAAACTGTTTTTT
-	TRBV5-1	TRBJ1-1	-	CASSQGTAAEAFF	TGCGCCAGCAGCCAGGGGACGGCCGCTGAAGCTTTCTTT
-	TRBV4-2	TRBJ2-5	TRBD2	CASSQEGLAGAQETQYF	TGTGCCAGCAGCCAAGAGGGACTAGCGGGGGCGCAAGAGACCCAGTACTTC
-	TRBV7-3	TRBJ2-3	-	CASSSGTDTQYF	TGTGCCAGCAGCTCGGGAACAGATACGCAGTATTTT
few	TRBV28	TRBJ2-7	-	CASSFGAYEQYF	TGTGCCAGCAGTTTCGGTGCCTACGAGCAGTACTTC
-	TRBV6-5	TRBJ2-1	TRBD2	CARGIGTSVYEQFF	TGTGCCAGGGGTATCGGGACTAGCGTCTATGAGCAGTTCTTC
few	TRBV5-1	TRBJ2-7	TRBD2	CASSLGTSGGYEQYF	TGCGCCAGCAGCTTGGGTACTAGCGGAGGCTACGAGCAGTACTTC
few	TRBV10-3	TRBJ2-7	TRBD2	CAISEVAASGSYEQYF	TGTGCCATCAGTGAGGTCGCGGCTAGCGGGAGCTACGAGCAGTACTTC
few	TRBV20-1	TRBJ2-1	-	CSASHHEQFF	TGCAGTGCTAGCCATCATGAGCAGTTCTTC
few	TRBV27	TRBJ2-1	TRBD2	CASRETSGVEFF	TGTGCCAGCAGGGAAACTAGCGGAGTTGAGTTCTTC